One sample yielded the 23 T cell receptor beta chains listed below, sequenced in a study of blood T cell repertoires in COVID-19. Sequenced by immunoSEQ multiplex PCR; TCRdb stores in-frame clones only, minus some. The sample carries roughly 250,000 clones, about nine tenths recorded once. Material for sequencing was PBMCs or T cells enriched from blood (not recorded which). Receptors were obtained from a woman in her thirties or forties with acute COVID-19.

This clone came up once. V is TRBV7-9 and J is TRBJ1-1; the D is unclear. The CDR3 runs 15 residues. The ends were cut back, 5 bases at V and 6 bases at J, with 19 bases in the middle. Germline CDR1 reads SEHNR; CDR2 reads FQNEAQ (reference sequence). Here the CDR3 reads CASSPEKNPWAEAFF. In DNA, the CDR3 is TGTGCCAGCAGCCCGGAGAAGAATCCTTGGGCTGAAGCTTTCTTT.

The gene calls are TRBV18 and TRBJ2-3, with TRBD1 matching 8 bases. The CDR3 is 16 residues long. After removal of 3 bases from V and 4 bases from J, the junction contained 9 bases not matched to a gene. The germline V gene has CDR1 KGHSH and CDR2 LQKENI. The CDR3 sequence is CASSPRMDRVADTQYF. CDR3 coding DNA: TGTGCCAGCTCACCTAGGATGGACAGGGTAGCAGATACGCAGTATTTT.

The CDR3 sequence: CASTKLAGLSSYNEQFF. In nucleotides, the CDR3 is TGTGCCAGTACGAAACTAGCGGGCCTGAGCTCCTACAATGAGCAGTTCTTC. This chain uses TRBV19 with TRBJ2-1, with 9 bases that match TRBD2. With 7 bases clipped from V and 0 bases from J, the junction kept 10 bases outside the gene matches. CDR1 is LNHDA and CDR2 is SQIVND in the germline V gene (reference sequence). The CDR3 totals 17 residues.

The chain joins TRBV2 to TRBJ1-1; 7 bases fit TRBD1. Trimming at V came to 10 bases and at J to 0 bases, leaving 5 bases not matched to a gene. The CDR3 covers 13 residues. Germline assignment: CDR1 SNHLY and CDR2 FYNNEI. The CDR3 loop reads CAITGDLNTEAFF. The CDR3 DNA follows: TGTGCCATCACAGGGGACCTGAACACTGAAGCTTTCTTT.

The J gene is TRBJ2-1, the V gene TRBV28, with TRBD2 matching over 9 bases. Per germline, CDR1 MDHEN and CDR2 SYDVKM. The CDR3 runs 14 residues. Trimming took 6 bases from V and 2 from J; bases not matched to a gene: 2. CDR3 amino acids: CASRAGGTYNEQFF. In DNA, the CDR3 is TGTGCCAGCAGGGCGGGAGGGACCTACAATGAGCAGTTCTTC.

The gene calls are TRBV4-1 and TRBJ2-1; 8 bases match TRBD1. This CDR3 has 15 amino acids. The trim removed 4 bases at V and 5 bases at J, leaving 7 bases unmatched. CDR1 and CDR2 from the germline V gene are MGHRA and YSYEKL. The CDR3 nucleotides read TGCGCCAGCAGCCCTGGACAGGGTCTGAACAATGAGCAGTTCTTC. Its protein product is CASSPGQGLNNEQFF.

This chain connects TRBV7-2 to TRBJ2-5; D call uncertain. Per germline, CDR1 SGHTA and CDR2 FQGNSA. The V end was cut by 2 bases, the J end by 2 bases, with 6 bases between. CDR3 size: 13 residues. The CDR3 here is CASSLHFQETQYF. The CDR3 DNA reads as TGTGCCAGCAGCTTACATTTTCAAGAGACCCAGTACTTC.

The sample holds a few counts of this clone. This chain links TRBV6-1 with TRBJ2-1; 13 nucleotides align to TRBD2. The CDR3 has 17 residues. V gave up 3 bases and J gave up 11 bases; unmatched junction bases: 13. Germline V gene data show CDR1 as MNHNS and CDR2 as SASEGT. The CDR3 DNA reads as TGTGCCAGCAGTGAGAGAAGACTAGCGGGAGGTGGTGGGAAGCAGTTCTTC. Encoded protein: CASSERRLAGGGGKQFF.

V usage is TRBV4-2 and J usage is TRBJ2-1; D is possibly TRBD2 (6 bases). The CDR3 runs 15 residues. Looked up from germline, CDR1 is LGHNA and CDR2 is YNFKEQ. The CDR3 region is CAELYTGENYNEQFF. The CDR3 nucleotides are TGTGCTGAACTTTATACGGGAGAGAACTACAATGAGCAGTTCTTC.

There are a few counts of this clone. This CDR3 is also generated by other DNA sequences in the sample. The chain is built from TRBV12-3 or TRBV12-4 and TRBJ1-5, with 9 positions matching TRBD1. Germline trimming cut 6 bases from V and 7 bases from J; bases unmatched to any gene: 4. The CDR3 is made up of 13 amino acids. CDR3 amino acids: CASRQGARQPQHF. Written as DNA, the CDR3 is TGTGCCAGCAGACAGGGGGCGCGGCAGCCCCAGCATTTT.

Here the CDR3 reads CASSLMSGRATGELFF. The DNA of the CDR3 is TGTGCCAGCAGCCTCATGAGCGGGAGGGCCACCGGGGAGCTGTTTTTT. The rearrangement uses TRBV7-2 and TRBJ2-2, with 10 bases lining up with TRBD2. The CDR3 is made up of 16 amino acids. Germline V gene lookup returns CDR1 SGHTA and CDR2 FQGNSA. V shed 5 bases and J 4 bases; nucleotides not matched to a gene: 7.

This chain links TRBV7-3 with TRBJ2-5; D possibly corresponds to TRBD1 (5 bases). Germline V lookup: CDR1 SGHTA, CDR2 FQGTGA. The CDR3 loop spans 15 amino acids. The germline V and J ends were trimmed by 2 bases and 3 bases, with 13 bases remaining between them. CDR3 protein: CASSLFGAGEETQYF. The CDR3, as DNA: TGTGCCAGCAGCTTATTTGGGGCAGGAGAAGAGACCCAGTACTTC.

This clone was found a few times. The sample holds other DNA sequences that translate to the same CDR3. The rearrangement links TRBV11-2 to TRBJ2-4; D not certain. Between the trimmed V and J ends, which lost 1 base and 0 bases, there was a span of 4 bases. CDR1 and CDR2 (germline): SGHAT, FQNNGV. The CDR3 totals 14 residues. For the CDR3, the DNA is TGTGCCAGCAGCTTAGCCCTAGCCAAAAACATTCAGTACTTC. Encoded protein: CASSLALAKNIQYF.

The rearrangement uses TRBV27 and TRBJ1-2; D is ambiguous. Trimming pared 2 bases from V and 2 bases from J, leaving 15 bases between. CDR1 MNHEY and CDR2 SMNVEV come from the germline V gene (reference sequence). CDR3 length: 16 residues. The DNA for the CDR3 is TGTGCCAGCAGTTTAATACCGCAAGAGGAGAACTATGGCTACACCTTC. Its translation: CASSLIPQEENYGYTF.

The rearrangement uses TRBV7-3 and TRBJ2-1; tentative D call: TRBD2 (5 bases). V was trimmed by 2 bases and J by 4 bases, leaving 12 bases between them. In germline, CDR1 is SGHTA, CDR2 FQGTGA. This CDR3 is built from 15 residues. CDR3 residues: CASSLGTSRYNEQFF. DNA of the CDR3: TGTGCCAGCAGCTTAGGTACTAGTCGGTACAATGAGCAGTTCTTC.

This sequence joins TRBV12-2 and TRBJ1-1. TRBV12-2 is an annotated pseudogene. CDR3 length equals 14 residues. CDR3 DNA: TGTGCAAGTCGCCTAAGTACGCGGAACACTGAAGCTTTCTTT. As protein: CASRLSTRNTEAFF.

The CDR3 DNA is TGTGCCAGCAGCAAATTGGCCACAGTAGCCTACGAGCAGTACGTC. Translation gives CASSKLATVAYEQYV. V usage is TRBV21-1 and J usage is TRBJ2-7; the table's TRBD1 call for D was not verified on the DNA. TRBV21-1 is a pseudogene locus. The CDR3 runs to 15 residues.

The chain carries TRBV11-3 and TRBJ1-1, with D unclear. The CDR3 extends over 12 amino acids. The ends were cut back, 3 bases at V and 11 bases at J, with 13 bases in the middle. Germline lookup yields CDR1 SGHNT and CDR2 YENEEA. The CDR3 sequence: CASSFASGMAFF. CDR3 DNA: TGTGCCAGCAGCTTTGCATCGGGGATGGCTTTCTTT.

This chain uses TRBV18 with TRBJ2-5; tentative D call: TRBD1 (5 bases). The CDR3 length is 16 residues. Germline CDR1 is KGHSH and CDR2 is LQKENI. V was shortened by 1 base and J by 5 bases, with 17 bases between the two germline ends. DNA for the CDR3: TGTGCCAGCTCACCACTGAACCGCAGGGATTGGGAGACCCAGTACTTC. Translating it yields CASSPLNRRDWETQYF. The variable domain in full, with the rest retrieved from reference TRBV18 and TRBJ2-5, is NAGVMQNPRHLVRRRGQEARLRCSPMKGHSHVYWYRQLPEEGLKFMVYLQKENIIDESGMPKERFSAEFPKEGPSILRIQQVVRGDSAAYFCASSPLNRRDWETQYFGPGTRLLVL.

This sequence joins TRBV23-1 and TRBJ1-4; D uncertain. TRBV23-1 belongs to the ORF category, with a function that is uncertain. The CDR3 runs to 18 residues. V lost 0 bases, J lost 6 bases, and 20 bases lay in between. CDR3 residues: CASSQSFSRGVYHEKLFF. The CDR3 DNA reads TGCGCCAGCAGTCAATCGTTTAGCCGGGGAGTGTATCATGAAAAACTGTTTTTT.

Of note for this clone: The junction departs from germline at one end; a sequencing error may be responsible. This sequence joins TRBV7-7 and TRBJ2-1, with 13 bases aligning to TRBD2. CDR1 and CDR2 (germline): SSHAT, FNYEAQ (reference sequence). The CDR3 has 16 amino acids. The CDR3 is CASSPQPGLAGNEQFF. CDR3 nucleotides: TGTGCTAGCAGCCCACAGCCGGGACTAGCGGGAAATGAGCAGTTCTTC. Filled out from reference TRBV7-7 and TRBJ2-1, the complete variable domain reads GAGVSQSPRYKVTKRGQDVTLRCDPISSHATLYWYQQALGQGPEFLTYFNYEAQPDKSGLPSDRFSAERPEGSISTLTIQRTEQRDSAMYRCASSPQPGLAGNEQFFGPGTRLTVL.

The rearrangement uses TRBV28 and TRBJ2-1, with 10 bases aligning to TRBD2. The CDR3 has 14 amino acids. V was clipped by 5 bases and J by 6 bases; unmatched bases: 4. The germline gives CDR1 MDHEN, CDR2 SYDVKM. The CDR3 DNA follows: TGTGCCAGCAGTCCTAGCGGGAGTATCAATGAGCAGTTCTTC. It codes for CASSPSGSINEQFF.

The rearrangement joins TRBV7-9 to TRBJ1-1; 8 nucleotides align to TRBD1. V dropped 5 bases and J dropped 2; count of bases not matched to a gene: 10. This CDR3 contains 16 residues. Germline V lookup: CDR1 SEHNR, CDR2 FQNEAQ (reference sequence). This CDR3 reads CASSTGTGSFNTEAFF. The CDR3, as DNA: TGTGCCAGCAGCACCGGGACAGGCTCGTTCAACACTGAAGCTTTCTTT.